Listed below are T cell receptor beta chains from one sample, sequenced in a study of vaccination and CD4 T cells after COVID-19. MiXCR, run by TCRdb on the PCR reads, gives a single entry per CDR3 protein. The sample has fewer than 20,000 distinct CDR3 sequences; around 40% are singletons. For these TCRs, the target antigens are not known. The material sequenced was CD4+ T cells from blood, cultured in vitro, taken before SARS-CoV-2 vaccination. The source is a human donor who received a COVID-19 vaccine. Both conserved end residues are part of each CDR3. D genes are given only for firm matches. Clone size is stated in some rows and not others, as once, few, many or a class when expanded.

d_call clone_size j_call v_call cdr3_nt cdr3_aa
- few TRBJ1-1 TRBV20-1 TGCAGTGCTACCCTTGGGGGTCGGCCTTCATCCCGTGAAGCTTTCTTT CSATLGGRPSSREAFF
TRBD2 - TRBJ2-1 TRBV2 TGTGCCAGCAGTGATAAGCGGGGGGGCTCCTACAATGAGCAGTTCTTC CASSDKRGGSYNEQFF
- - TRBJ2-2 TRBV20-1 TGCAGTGCTGTACCTAGGGGGGGCACCGGGGAGCTGTTTTTT CSAVPRGGTGELFF
- - TRBJ2-3 TRBV11-3 TGTGCCAGCAGCTTAGGTAGCGGCACAGATACGCAGTATTTT CASSLGSGTDTQYF
- - TRBJ1-2 TRBV20-1 TGCAGTGCTAGGGATAACACAGGTGGCTACACCTTC CSARDNTGGYTF
- medium-sized TRBJ1-2 TRBV20-1 TGCAGTGCTGGGGGGACTCACTATGGCTACACCTTC CSAGGTHYGYTF
- few TRBJ1-5 TRBV6-4 TGTGCCAGCAGTGACTCGATTAAGACTCGGGGTTCGAATCAGCCCCAGCATTTT CASSDSIKTRGSNQPQHF
- - TRBJ2-7 TRBV6-1 TGTGCCAGCAGTGAAAGGGTAGTTAGATCCTACGAGCAGTACTTC CASSERVVRSYEQYF
- few TRBJ1-1 TRBV7-8 TGTGCCAGCAGCTTAGGTGGGGAGGGGAACACTGAAGCTTTCTTT CASSLGGEGNTEAFF
- - TRBJ2-7 TRBV15 TGTGCCACCTTCGGACTATCCTCCTACGAGCAGTACTTC CATFGLSSYEQYF
TRBD1 - TRBJ2-2 TRBV6-2/TRBV6-3 TGTGCCAGCAGAAAGGGACAGGGGAACACCGGGGAGCTGTTTTTT CASRKGQGNTGELFF
TRBD2 - TRBJ2-3 TRBV20-1 TGCAGTGCTAGAGATTCCCGAGGGAGGGAAGATACGCAGTATTTT CSARDSRGREDTQYF
- - TRBJ2-5 TRBV5-3 TGTGCCAGCAGCTTAGTCGGGGGAGAGACCCAGTACTTC CASSLVGGETQYF
TRBD2 - TRBJ2-2 TRBV20-1 TGCAGTGCGGAGAGACTAGCGGGGGACGCGAACACCGGGGAGCTGTTTTTT CSAERLAGDANTGELFF
TRBD1 few TRBJ1-2 TRBV19 TGTGCCAGTAGTCTCGGACAGGGACATATCTATGGCTACACCTTC CASSLGQGHIYGYTF
- - TRBJ2-7 TRBV6-5 TGTGCCAGCAGTTACGGCTCCCTAGGCGAGCAGTACTTC CASSYGSLGEQYF
TRBD2 - TRBJ2-5 TRBV2 TGTGCCAGCAGCCCAAGAGGACTAGCGGCCCCCTTGCAAGAGACCCAGTACTTC CASSPRGLAAPLQETQYF
- - TRBJ1-1 TRBV6-1 TGTGCCAGCAGAACAGGGCCCGGGATCACTGAAGCTTTCTTT CASRTGPGITEAFF
TRBD2 - TRBJ2-1 TRBV27 TGTGCCAGCAGGCTCACCGGGGGGAGTGGTGAGCAGTTCTTC CASRLTGGSGEQFF
- - TRBJ1-6 TRBV30 TGTGCCTGGAGTGGCGCAGGGGATAATTCACCCCTCCACTTT CAWSGAGDNSPLHF
TRBD2 few TRBJ2-3 TRBV7-7 TGTGCCAGCAGCCGCGGACTAGCCCCCACAGATACGCAGTATTTT CASSRGLAPTDTQYF
- - TRBJ1-5 TRBV7-6 TGTGCCAGCAGCGGAGACGGAAATCAGCCCCAGCATTTT CASSGDGNQPQHF
- once TRBJ2-3 TRBV11-3 TGTGCCAGCAGCTTAGCGGGGGACGATACGCAGTATTTT CASSLAGDDTQYF
TRBD2 few TRBJ2-3 TRBV2 TGTGCCAGCAGCCCGGGGGGGCCCACAGATACGCAGTATTTT CASSPGGPTDTQYF
- - TRBJ1-1 TRBV10-1 TGCGCCAGCAGTGAGTCAGGAGTGGAGGGGGTAAGCACTGAAGCTTTCTTT CASSESGVEGVSTEAFF
- - TRBJ2-7 TRBV20-1 TGCAGTGCTAGGTCGAGTATTCATTCATCCTACGAGCAGTACTTC CSARSSIHSSYEQYF
- - TRBJ2-3 TRBV19 TGTGCCACCGGGCGGGAAGGATTTGCAGATACGCAGTATTTT CATGREGFADTQYF
- - TRBJ1-5 TRBV20-1 TGCAGTGCTAGAGGGCGAACAGGGAACCAGCCCCAGCATTTT CSARGRTGNQPQHF
TRBD2 - TRBJ2-5 TRBV5-4 TGTGCCAGCAGCTTGAGGACTAGCCAAGAGACCCAGTACTTC CASSLRTSQETQYF